These 9 T cell receptor beta chains share one sample of origin, sequenced in a study of shared clonotypes between healthy human individuals. The table came from immunoSEQ multiplex PCR; TCRdb's copy has only in-frame clones and leaves some out. The data contain about 2.1 million clones, approximately 92% of them singletons. CD45RO-negative cells were positively selected for CCR7, leaving out terminally differentiated effector memory CD45RA+ cells. The sample comprised naive CD8+ T cells from PBMCs. The receptors were gathered from a man younger than 30 in good health. Some clones in this sample may be carry-over from other donors' samples.

Concerning this clone itself: The junction does not match germline at one end; this may be a read error. The J gene is TRBJ2-7, the V gene TRBV5-4; D tentatively fits TRBD1 or TRBD2 (6 bases each). The CDR3 has 15 amino acids. CDR1 and CDR2 (germline): SGHNT, YYREEE (reference sequence). The CDR3 here is CASRLGAGFSGEQYF. The CDR3 DNA sequence: TGTGCCAGCAGGTTGGGGGCGGGATTTTCGGGCGAGCAGTACTTC.

The V call is TRBV7-6, the J call TRBJ2-7; no clear D gene. Trimming left V 0 bases short and J 4 bases short, with 7 bases between. Germline loops: CDR1 SGHVS, CDR2 FNYEAQ. This CDR3 is built from 13 residues. CDR3 region: CASSLAHNYEQYF. CDR3 sequence (DNA): TGTGCCAGCAGCTTAGCCCACAATTACGAGCAGTACTTC.

In the case of this clone: At the DNA level, this CDR3 is encoded by other sequences in the same sample as well. The V and J genes are TRBV27 and TRBJ2-7; a possible D gene is TRBD1 (5 bases). Trimming removed 2 bases at V and 3 bases at J, with 11 bases between. The CDR3 is 14 amino acids. Germline V lookup: CDR1 MNHEY, CDR2 SMNVEV (reference sequence). CDR3 protein: CASSLTGSLYEQYF. The CDR3 DNA reads as TGTGCCAGCAGTTTAACAGGTAGTCTCTACGAGCAGTACTTC.

The rearrangement uses TRBV15 and TRBJ2-2; the D is unclear. The CDR3 spans 15 residues. V lost 5 bases and J 4 bases, leaving 14 bases between the germline ends. In germline, CDR1 is LNHNV, CDR2 YYDKDF (reference sequence). The CDR3 here is CATSLTHTSTGELFF. The CDR3 coding sequence is TGTGCCACCAGCTTGACCCATACCAGCACCGGGGAGCTGTTTTTT. Variable domain in full (rest from reference TRBV15 and TRBJ2-2): DAMVIQNPRYQVTQFGKPVTLSCSQTLNHNVMYWYQQKSSQAPKLLFHYYDKDFNNEADTPDNFQSRRPNTSFCFLDIRSPGLGDTAMYLCATSLTHTSTGELFFGEGSRLTVL.

V gene TRBV19 combines with J gene TRBJ2-7, with D unresolved. V lost 4 bases, J lost 6 bases, and 13 bases lay in between. Germline CDR1 reads LNHDA; CDR2 reads SQIVND (reference sequence). The CDR3 totals 13 residues. Here the CDR3 reads CASSRYGGLEQYF. The CDR3 region has the DNA TGTGCCAGTAGTAGGTACGGCGGCCTCGAGCAGTACTTC.

CDR3 amino acids: CASSQNAAKVQPQHF. The CDR3 bases are TGCGCCAGCAGCCAAAATGCGGCCAAAGTCCAGCCCCAGCATTTT. The chain couples TRBV4-3 to TRBJ1-5; no clear D. Trimming pared 2 bases from V and 7 bases from J, leaving 15 bases between. CDR3 length equals 15 residues. Germline V gives CDR1 LGHNA, CDR2 YSLEER.

The rearrangement links TRBV2 to TRBJ2-5, with 12 bases aligning to TRBD2. The germline gives CDR1 SNHLY, CDR2 FYNNEI. The length of the CDR3 is 16 residues. The ends lost 11 bases at V and 5 bases at J; junction bases unmatched: 15. The CDR3 protein is CAPGLAGGPSWETQYF. CDR3 in DNA: TGTGCCCCCGGCCTAGCGGGAGGGCCCTCGTGGGAGACCCAGTACTTC.

As regards this clone: The same CDR3 can be traced to other DNA sequences in this sample. The genes are TRBV28 and TRBJ2-1, with a possible D match to TRBD2 (5 bases). V was trimmed by 2 bases and J by 6 bases, leaving 11 bases between them. This CDR3 has 14 residues. Germline V gene data show CDR1 as MDHEN and CDR2 as SYDVKM. The CDR3 loop reads CASSLRLAGNEQFF. The CDR3 nucleotides are TGTGCCAGCAGTTTACGGCTAGCTGGCAATGAGCAGTTCTTC.

The chain has TRBV27 and TRBJ2-3; 12 positions agree with TRBD2. Germline CDR1 and CDR2: MNHEY and SMNVEV (reference sequence). This CDR3 has 19 amino acids. The V segment lost 5 bases and the J segment 4 bases; nucleotides outside the gene matches: 16. The CDR3 nucleotides read TGTGCCAGCAGTCGGGGGACTAGCGGGCCAGAGGAGGTTGCAGATACGCAGTATTTT. It specifies CASSRGTSGPEEVADTQYF.